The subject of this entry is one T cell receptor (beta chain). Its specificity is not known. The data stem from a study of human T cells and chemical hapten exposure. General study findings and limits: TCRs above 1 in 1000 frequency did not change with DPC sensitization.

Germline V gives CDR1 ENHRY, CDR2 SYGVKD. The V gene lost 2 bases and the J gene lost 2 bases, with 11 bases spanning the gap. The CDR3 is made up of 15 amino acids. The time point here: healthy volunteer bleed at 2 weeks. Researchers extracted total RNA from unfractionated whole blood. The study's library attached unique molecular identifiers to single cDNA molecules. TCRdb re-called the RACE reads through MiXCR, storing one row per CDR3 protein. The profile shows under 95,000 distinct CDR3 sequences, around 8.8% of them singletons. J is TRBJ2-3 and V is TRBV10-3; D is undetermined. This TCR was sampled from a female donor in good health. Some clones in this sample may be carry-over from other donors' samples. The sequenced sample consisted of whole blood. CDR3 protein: CAISEGSLDTDTQYF. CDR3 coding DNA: TGTGCCATCAGTGAGGGGTCCCTAGACACAGATACGCAGTATTTT.